This T cell receptor beta chain was profiled in a study of T cell responses to AZD1222 COVID-19 vaccine (dated by TCRdb to the early 2020s). Study-level background: Because spike-specific TCR depth and breadth did not differ between the two schedules, AZD1222 recipients who got a second dose at roughly 4 weeks were pooled with those who got a second dose at roughly 12 weeks. TCR sequencing was performed for 230 to 250 trial participants, of whom roughly 200 were given two doses of AZD1222 and around 26 were given two doses of MenACWY control vaccine. Trial participants were enrolled into age subgroups of 18-55, 56-69 and 70-plus years, which contained about 160, 30 and 59 TCR-sequenced participants, respectively.

As to this clone: What this receptor recognizes is not known. The record has no base qualities; no much larger clone is one base away.

Including the terminal cysteine and phenylalanine, the CDR3 comprises 17 residues. The sequence is cut down to CDR3 DNA, 51 bases in frame from base 1. V was cut back by 4 bases and J by 5 bases, leaving a gap of 23 bases between them. From a lookup of the germline V gene, CDR1 and CDR2 are MDHEN and SYDVKM. Overall results and qualifications from the work: Reportedly, almost half of the unique spike-specific TCRs recognized epitopes lying outside the regions that are mutated in the B.1.351 and B.1.1.7 variants. In the small 56-69-year group, the increase in depth fell short of significance, most likely because of low power. CD4 TCRs associated with the vaccine covered the entire spike protein, and the dominant responses were in regions 160-218 and 743-854. Conclusions about previously exposed vaccinees were limited because only a handful of AZD1222 recipients were SARS-CoV-2 seropositive at baseline. No day 14 peak-response samples were available, so repertoires were characterized only after the peak T cell response. Participants were mostly white British and included more females than males, and it was suggested by the authors that clonal diversity may have been underestimated. After two AZD1222 doses, spike-specific TCR breadth and depth were significantly higher than at day 0 and than in MenACWY recipients.

According to the study, the label for this sample's time point signals: baseline before first vaccination. The vaccinee samples were drawn from two UK trials, COV001 and COV002, one of which was a single-blind randomized controlled phase 2/3 trial testing AZD1222 (ChAdOx1 nCoV-19) in healthy adults. For TCRbeta chain sequencing, PBMC samples from trial participants were taken at day 0 and at day 28 after the second dose. The CDR3 regions of human TCRbeta chains were analyzed by immunosequencing. As for the authors' bioinformatics: Repertoire TCRs were checked for matches against a reference library of SARS-CoV-2-specific TCRs that had been generated using the MIRA antigen-specificity platform. Breadth was defined as the fraction of unique TCRs that were SARS-CoV-2-associated, and depth was defined as the fraction of total T cells that were SARS-CoV-2-associated. Each spike-specific TCR was assigned to its reactive spike region and to a CD4 or CD8 class using the MIRA data. Log10-transformed breadth and depth values were compared by one-way ANOVA with Sidak's multiple comparisons tests. The table comes from immuneACCESS by way of TCRdb, which keeps in-frame sequences with V and J called. Part of the clones is missing from these tables; in studies checked, under half for an unresolved V gene and the rest for unknown reasons. The V and J calls and clone size are taken from that table; D and trimming were inferred from the DNA. Present in this sample are about 92,000 clones, 88% of which were seen just once. 5.8% of the sample comes from the top ten.

The chain is assembled from TRBV28 and TRBJ1-2, and perhaps TRBD1 as D gene, on 5 matching bases. The starting material was peripheral blood, obtained on day 0 of AZD1222 vaccination. The receptor was isolated from an adult in good health. The base sequence is TGTGCCAGCAGTTCCATATGGAGAGGGGAGGGTGGGTATGGCTACACCTTC. Translated, this gives CASSSIWRGEGGYGYTF.